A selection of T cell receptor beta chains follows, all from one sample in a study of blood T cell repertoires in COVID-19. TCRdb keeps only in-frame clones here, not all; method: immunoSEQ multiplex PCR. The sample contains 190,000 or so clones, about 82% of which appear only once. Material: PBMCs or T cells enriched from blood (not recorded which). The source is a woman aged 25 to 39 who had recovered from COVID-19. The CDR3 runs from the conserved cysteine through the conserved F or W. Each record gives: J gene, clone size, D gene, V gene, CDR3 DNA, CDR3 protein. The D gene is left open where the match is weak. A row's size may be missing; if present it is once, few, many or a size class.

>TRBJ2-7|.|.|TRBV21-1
TGTGCCAGCAGCAAACCATTACGGACACCCCAAGGGAAGCAGTACTTC
CASSKPLRTPQGKQYF
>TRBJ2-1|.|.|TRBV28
TGTGCCAGCAGTTTGAGCGGGCAGTGGACCTACAATGAGCAGTTCTTC
CASSLSGQWTYNEQFF
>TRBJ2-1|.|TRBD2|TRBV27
TGTGCCAGCAGTTTATCGTTTTTGGCGGGAGGAGCCTACAATGAGCAGTTCTTC
CASSLSFLAGGAYNEQFF
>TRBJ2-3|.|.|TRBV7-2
TGTGCCAGCAGCTTAGTCCTAGCATCCGCAGATACGCAGTATTTT
CASSLVLASADTQYF
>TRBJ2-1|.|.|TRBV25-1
TGTGCCAGCAGTGAAAGACTCGATTGGCAGGGGTACAATGAGCAGTTCTTC
CASSERLDWQGYNEQFF
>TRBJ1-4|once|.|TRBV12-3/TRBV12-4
TGTGCCAGCACCGTCGGGGGTGCCAAACTGTTTTTT
CASTVGGAKLFF
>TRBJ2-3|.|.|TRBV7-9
TGTGCCAGCAGCTTGGAGACGAGTGGTACGCAGTATTTT
CASSLETSGTQYF
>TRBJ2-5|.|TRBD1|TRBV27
TGTGCCAGCAGTTCCAGGGGGTCTCGAGAGACCCAGTACTTC
CASSSRGSRETQYF
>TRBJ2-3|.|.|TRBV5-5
TGTGCCAGCAGCTTCAGACAGGGACTGACAGATACGCAGTATTTT
CASSFRQGLTDTQYF
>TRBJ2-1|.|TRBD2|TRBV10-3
TGTGCCATCGGCTCCCTAGGCCAGACTAGCGGATTAAATGAGCAGTTCTTC
CAIGSLGQTSGLNEQFF
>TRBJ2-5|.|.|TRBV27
TGTGCCAGCAGTTTTGGAGGGGCTTGGGAGACCCAGTACTTC
CASSFGGAWETQYF